The sample holds many counts of the clone carrying this TCR beta chain. The data are from a study of breast tumors, draining lymph nodes, adjacent tissues. Axillary draining lymph nodes of breast cancer patients supplied the node samples. V dropped 1 base and J dropped 2 bases, with 9 bases sitting between them. The CDR3 totals 14 residues. Germline assignment: CDR1 LGHNA and CDR2 YSLEER. Via MiXCR, TCRdb re-called the multiplex PCR reads, giving one row per CDR3 protein. Of 130,000 or so distinct CDR3 sequences in the sample, approximately 20% were seen once. The J gene is TRBJ2-7, the V gene TRBV4-3; D call uncertain. The TCR comes from a female donor with breast cancer. Some clones in this sample may be carry-over from other donors' samples. The sample comprised axillary lymph node tissue. This CDR3 is CASSQGSTAYEQYF. The DNA of the CDR3 is TGCGCCAGCAGCCAAGGTTCGACTGCCTACGAGCAGTACTTC.